The 21 T cell receptor beta chains given below trace back to one sample, sequenced in a study of somatic mutations in cytotoxic T cells in rheumatoid arthritis (dated by TCRdb to 2016 to 2017). Library preparation was by the immunoSEQ multiplex PCR assay. TCRdb obtained this table from immuneACCESS and retained in-frame rearrangements with V and J assigned. These tables miss some clones; where compared with another copy, unresolved V genes account for less than half of the shortfall, and the remainder is unexplained. This sample holds around 16,000 clones; 70% to 75% were observed only once. 14% of the sample lies in the top ten. Sequenced sample: CD8+ T cells sorted from blood. Receptors were obtained from an adult with rheumatoid arthritis.

This sequence joins TRBV7-8 and TRBJ2-6, with 7 positions matching TRBD1. CDR1 is SGHVS and CDR2 is FQNEAQ in the germline V gene. The ends lost 0 bases at V and 0 bases at J; junction bases unmatched: 8. CDR3 size: 19 residues. The CDR3: CASSLAPAGGSSGANVLTF. As DNA, the CDR3 is TGTGCCAGCAGCTTAGCGCCGGCAGGGGGTAGCTCTGGGGCCAACGTCCTGACTTTC.

The gene calls are TRBV27 and TRBJ2-7; 10 nucleotides agree with TRBD1. The CDR3 loop spans 13 amino acids. Germline V gene data show CDR1 as MNHEY and CDR2 as SMNVEV (reference sequence). V lost 8 bases, J lost 3 bases, and 4 bases stayed unmatched. In DNA form, the CDR3 reads TGTGCCAGCGGGACAGGGGCGAACTACGAGCAGTACTTC. Its translation is CASGTGANYEQYF.

The rearrangement links TRBV4-1 to TRBJ2-7; the D gene is possibly TRBD2 (6 bases). The CDR3 consists of 15 residues. The V gene's germline CDR1 is MGHRA and CDR2 YSYEKL. With 1 base removed from V and 3 bases from J, the gap between germline ends came to 13 bases. DNA of the CDR3: TGCGCCAGCAGCCAAGTGGGTGGGGAGGACTACGAGCAGTACTTC. Its protein is CASSQVGGEDYEQYF.

The rearrangement links TRBV5-6 to TRBJ1-3; tentative D call: TRBD1 (6 bases). The CDR3 sequence is 13 residues long. V was cut by 4 bases and J by 10 bases, with 15 bases left in between. The germline CDR1 and CDR2 sequences are SGHDT and YYEEEE. The CDR3 spells CASSSSAGATIYF. The CDR3 bases are TGTGCCAGCAGCAGTTCGGCGGGGGCAACCATATATTTT.

The genes are TRBV4-1 and TRBJ2-1; D not resolved. Per the germline V gene, CDR1 is MGHRA and CDR2 is YSYEKL. This CDR3 region has 15 residues. The V gene lost 0 bases and the J gene lost 3 bases, with 9 bases spanning the gap. The CDR3 DNA is TGCGCCAGCAGCCAAGAATCGTCCAGCTACAATGAGCAGTTCTTC. Encoded protein: CASSQESSSYNEQFF.

V and J are TRBV4-1 and TRBJ1-5; D gene uncertain. The germline V gene has CDR1 MGHRA and CDR2 YSYEKL. This CDR3 contains 17 residues. The V and J ends lost 0 bases and 6 bases respectively, with 18 bases between them. Here the CDR3 reads CASSQEAKLARRQPQHF. The CDR3 region has the DNA TGCGCCAGCAGCCAAGAGGCGAAGCTAGCCAGGCGTCAGCCCCAGCATTTT.

The chain uses TRBV6-5 and TRBJ1-4; 8 bases line up with TRBD1. This CDR3 is 12 amino acids long. CDR1 and CDR2 (germline): MNHEY, SVGAGI. J was trimmed by 14 bases and V by 2 bases; bases with no gene match: 4. Here the CDR3 reads CASSYTGGDLFF. The CDR3, as DNA: TGTGCCAGCAGTTACACAGGGGGTGATCTGTTTTTT.

This clone came up a few times. The V gene is TRBV4-1, the J gene TRBJ2-7; the D gene is possibly TRBD2 (6 bases). V lost 3 bases and J 0 bases, leaving 12 bases between the germline ends. Germline CDR1 MGHRA, CDR2 YSYEKL. The CDR3 sequence is 15 residues long. The CDR3: CASSQGSGSSYEQYF. CDR3 DNA: TGCGCCAGCAGCCAGGGTAGCGGAAGCTCCTACGAGCAGTACTTC.

The table lists this clone with a few counts. This rearrangement joins TRBV27 to TRBJ1-2, with TRBD1 matching over 7 bases. Trimming at V came to 5 bases and at J to 2 bases, leaving 8 bases not matched to a gene. Germline V gene sequence: CDR1 MNHEY, CDR2 SMNVEV (reference sequence). This CDR3 has 15 amino acids. The CDR3 DNA reads as TGTGCCAGCAGTCCTACGACAGGGAGGAACTATGGCTACACCTTC. This gives the protein CASSPTTGRNYGYTF.

The chain uses TRBV5-4 and TRBJ2-7, with 10 bases fitting TRBD2. The ends lost 4 bases at V and 5 bases at J; junction bases unmatched: 6. Germline V lookup: CDR1 SGHNT, CDR2 YYREEE (reference sequence). The CDR3 loop spans 14 amino acids. CDR3 in amino acids: CASSQSGGANEQYF. The CDR3, as DNA: TGTGCCAGCAGCCAAAGCGGGGGGGCAAACGAGCAGTACTTC.

V gene TRBV5-1 combines with J gene TRBJ2-7; 12 bases match TRBD1. The germline V gene has CDR1 SGHRS and CDR2 YFSETQ. The CDR3 is 15 residues long. With 0 bases clipped from V and 7 bases from J, the junction kept 5 bases outside the gene matches. CDR3 in DNA: TGCGCCAGCAGCTTGGAGGGACAGGGGGCGGGAGAGCAGTACTTC. Translated, it gives CASSLEGQGAGEQYF.

This chain uses TRBV4-1 with TRBJ1-2; D might be TRBD1 (5 bases). CDR1 is MGHRA and CDR2 is YSYEKL in the germline V gene. V was clipped by 1 base and J by 2 bases, with 17 bases between them. This CDR3 region has 17 residues. The CDR3 here is CASSQVHVPDRNYGYTF. CDR3 bases: TGCGCCAGCAGCCAAGTACACGTTCCCGACAGAAACTATGGCTACACCTTC.

The chain carries TRBV10-1 and TRBJ2-2, with 9 nucleotides matching TRBD2. Trimming cost V 3 bases and J 7 bases; bases outside gene matches: 9. This CDR3 comprises 16 residues. Germline V gene data show CDR1 as WNHNN and CDR2 as SYGVQD (reference sequence). CDR3 sequence: CASSEGLAGMVGELFF. In DNA, the CDR3 is TGCGCCAGCAGTGAAGGCCTAGCGGGAATGGTCGGGGAGCTGTTTTTT.

The chain employs TRBV28 and TRBJ2-5, with a tentative D call TRBD1 (6 bases). The J call may be faulty, since TRBJ2-7 better matches the DNA end. Germline V CDR1 and CDR2: MDHEN, SYDVKM. This CDR3 is 13 amino acids long. The CDR3 loop is CASSETGHYEQYF. CDR3 DNA: TGTGCCAGCTCCGAGACAGGTCACTACGAGCAGTACTTC.

The rearrangement links TRBV4-2 to TRBJ2-3, with 8 bases matching TRBD2. The CDR3 is made up of 17 amino acids. Germline V gene data show CDR1 as LGHNA and CDR2 as YNFKEQ. The J segment lost 0 bases and the V segment lost 0 bases, leaving 5 bases of the junction unmatched. The CDR3 loop reads CASSQDPGGGSTDTQYF. The CDR3 bases are TGTGCCAGCAGCCAAGATCCGGGGGGGGGAAGCACAGATACGCAGTATTTT.

This sequence joins TRBV5-5 and TRBJ2-7; D is uncertain. V was cut by 0 bases and J by 0 bases, with 7 bases left in between. The CDR3 is made up of 14 amino acids. Per the germline V gene, CDR1 is SGHKS and CDR2 is YYEKEE (reference sequence). The CDR3 DNA reads as TGTGCCAGCAGCTTGGTGCGCCGCTCCTACGAGCAGTACTTC. It yields the protein CASSLVRRSYEQYF. Complete variable domain (other parts from reference TRBV5-5 and TRBJ2-7): DAGVTQSPTHLIKTRGQQVTLRCSPISGHKSVSWYQQVLGQGPQFIFQYYEKEERGRGNFPDRFSARQFPNYSSELNVNALLLGDSALYLCASSLVRRSYEQYFGPGTRLTVT.

This clone was detected a few times. The J gene is TRBJ2-3, the V gene TRBV9; D not certain. The germline gives CDR1 SGDLS, CDR2 YYNGEE. The CDR3 runs 16 residues. The V gene lost 0 bases and the J gene lost 1 base, with 12 bases spanning the gap. The CDR3 DNA reads TGTGCCAGCAGCGTAGGCCCGGCGGCTGGCACAGATACGCAGTATTTT. As protein: CASSVGPAAGTDTQYF.

The gene calls are TRBV27 and TRBJ2-1; 8 bases are a match to TRBD2. V was clipped by 3 bases and J by 2 bases; unmatched bases: 3. This CDR3 is built from 15 residues. Germline CDR1 and CDR2: MNHEY and SMNVEV (reference sequence). CDR3 sequence (DNA): TGTGCCAGCAGTTTTAGCGGGACCCCCTACAATGAGCAGTTCTTC. This translates into CASSFSGTPYNEQFF.

The J gene is TRBJ2-7, the V gene TRBV2; 8 positions match TRBD1. V was clipped by 1 base and J by 2 bases; unmatched bases: 4. Germline V gives CDR1 SNHLY, CDR2 FYNNEI. The CDR3 runs 15 residues. The CDR3 nucleotides read TGTGCCAGCAGTGAAGGGGCAGGGGGCACCTACGAGCAGTACTTC. Residues: CASSEGAGGTYEQYF.

The chain carries TRBV7-9 and TRBJ1-2; D possibly corresponds to TRBD1 (6 bases). Trimming pared 5 bases from V and 4 bases from J, leaving 17 bases between. Germline V lookup: CDR1 SEHNR, CDR2 FQNEAQ (reference sequence). The CDR3 sequence is 15 residues long. CDR3 residues: CASSQEQGPVYGYTF. Here the CDR3 DNA reads TGTGCCAGCAGCCAAGAACAGGGCCCAGTCTATGGCTACACCTTC.

This chain connects TRBV5-3 to TRBJ2-1; D is undetermined. TRBV5-3 is filed as an ORF, its function uncertain. V was clipped by 4 bases and J by 2 bases, with 13 bases between them. There are 15 residues in the CDR3. The CDR3 nucleotides read TGTGCCAGAAGCGTCCTAGACCCTACCTACAATGAGCAGTTCTTC. Encoded protein: CARSVLDPTYNEQFF.